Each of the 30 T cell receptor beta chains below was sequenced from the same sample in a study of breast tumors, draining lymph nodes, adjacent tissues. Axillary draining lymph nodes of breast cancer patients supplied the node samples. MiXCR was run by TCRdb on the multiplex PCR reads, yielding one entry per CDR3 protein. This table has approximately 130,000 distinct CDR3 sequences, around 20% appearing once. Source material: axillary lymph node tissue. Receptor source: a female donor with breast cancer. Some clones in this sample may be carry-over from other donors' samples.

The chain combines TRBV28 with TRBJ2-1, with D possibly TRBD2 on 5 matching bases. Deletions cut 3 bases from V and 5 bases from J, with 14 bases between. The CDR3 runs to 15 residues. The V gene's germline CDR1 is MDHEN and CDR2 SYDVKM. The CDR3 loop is CASSFRGALNNEQFF. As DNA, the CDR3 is TGTGCCAGCAGTTTTCGGGGTGCCCTAAACAATGAGCAGTTCTTC.

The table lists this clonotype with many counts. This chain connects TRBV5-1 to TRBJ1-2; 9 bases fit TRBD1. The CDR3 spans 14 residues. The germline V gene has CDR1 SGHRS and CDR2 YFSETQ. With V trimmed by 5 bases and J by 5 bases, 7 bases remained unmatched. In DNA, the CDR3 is TGCGCCAGCAGTCCAACAGGGGGCGGGTATGGCTACACCTTC. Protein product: CASSPTGGGYGYTF.

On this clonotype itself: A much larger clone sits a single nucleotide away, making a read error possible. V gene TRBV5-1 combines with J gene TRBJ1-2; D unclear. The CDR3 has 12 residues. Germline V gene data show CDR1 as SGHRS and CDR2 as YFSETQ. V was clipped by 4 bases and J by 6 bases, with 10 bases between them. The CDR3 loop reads CASSPQSDGYTF. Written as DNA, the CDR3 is TGCGCCAGCAGCCCCCAGAGCGATGGCTACACCTTC.

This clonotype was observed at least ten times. CDR3 sequence: CASSYSSGGNQPQHF. CDR3 nucleotides: TGTGCCAGCAGTTACTCGTCAGGGGGCAATCAGCCCCAGCATTTT. The V gene is TRBV6-6, the J gene TRBJ1-5; weak D call: TRBD1 (6 bases). This CDR3 contains 15 residues. The germline V gene encodes CDR1 MNHNY and CDR2 SVGAGI (reference sequence). V dropped 0 bases and J dropped 2 bases, with 8 bases sitting between them.

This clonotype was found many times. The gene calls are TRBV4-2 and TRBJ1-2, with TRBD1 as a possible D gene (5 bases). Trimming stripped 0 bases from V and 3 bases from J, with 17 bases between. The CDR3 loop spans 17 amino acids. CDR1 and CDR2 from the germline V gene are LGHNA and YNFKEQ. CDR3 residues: CASSQDLETRGDYGYTF. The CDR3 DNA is TGTGCCAGCAGCCAAGATCTTGAGACCCGAGGGGACTATGGCTACACCTTC.

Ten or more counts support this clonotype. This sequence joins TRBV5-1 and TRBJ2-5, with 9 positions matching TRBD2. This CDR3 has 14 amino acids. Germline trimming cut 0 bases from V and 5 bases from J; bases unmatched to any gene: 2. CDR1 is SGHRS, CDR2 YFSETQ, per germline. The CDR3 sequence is CASSLDSGRETQYF. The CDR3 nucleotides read TGCGCCAGCAGCTTGGACAGCGGGAGGGAGACCCAGTACTTC.

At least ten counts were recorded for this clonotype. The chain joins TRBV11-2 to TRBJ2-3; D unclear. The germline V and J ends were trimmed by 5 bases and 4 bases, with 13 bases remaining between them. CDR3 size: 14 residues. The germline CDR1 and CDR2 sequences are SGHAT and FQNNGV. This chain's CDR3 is CASSHYTKPDTQYF. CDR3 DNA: TGTGCCAGCAGCCATTATACAAAACCAGATACGCAGTATTTT.

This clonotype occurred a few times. The CDR3 here is CAISESGPSSYGYTF. DNA for the CDR3: TGTGCCATCAGTGAGTCTGGCCCATCGAGCTATGGCTACACCTTC. This sequence joins TRBV10-3 and TRBJ1-2, with D unclear. The CDR3 length is 15 residues. Between the trimmed V and J ends, which lost 0 bases and 4 bases, there was a span of 12 bases. Germline V gene data show CDR1 as ENHRY and CDR2 as SYGVKD.

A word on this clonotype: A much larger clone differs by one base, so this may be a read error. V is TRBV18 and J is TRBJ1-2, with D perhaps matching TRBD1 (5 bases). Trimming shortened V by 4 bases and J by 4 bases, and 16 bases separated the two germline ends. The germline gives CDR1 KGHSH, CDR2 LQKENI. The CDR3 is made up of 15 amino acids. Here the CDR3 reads CASSRSTDPSYGYTF. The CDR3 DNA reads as TGTGCCAGCTCACGCTCGACAGACCCTAGCTATGGCTACACCTTC.

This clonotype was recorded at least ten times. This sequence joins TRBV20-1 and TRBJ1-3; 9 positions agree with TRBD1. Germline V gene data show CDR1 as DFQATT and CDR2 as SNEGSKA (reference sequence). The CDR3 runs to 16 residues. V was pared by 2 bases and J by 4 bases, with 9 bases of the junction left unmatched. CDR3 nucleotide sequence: TGCAGTGCTAGACCACCAACAGGGGGCACAGGAAACACCATATATTTT. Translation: CSARPPTGGTGNTIYF.

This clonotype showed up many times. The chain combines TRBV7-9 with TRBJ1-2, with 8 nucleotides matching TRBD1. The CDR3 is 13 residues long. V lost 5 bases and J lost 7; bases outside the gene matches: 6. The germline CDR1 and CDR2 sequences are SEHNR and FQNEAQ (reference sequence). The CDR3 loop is CASSRGQGGGYTF. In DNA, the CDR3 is TGTGCCAGCAGCCGTGGACAGGGAGGTGGCTACACCTTC.

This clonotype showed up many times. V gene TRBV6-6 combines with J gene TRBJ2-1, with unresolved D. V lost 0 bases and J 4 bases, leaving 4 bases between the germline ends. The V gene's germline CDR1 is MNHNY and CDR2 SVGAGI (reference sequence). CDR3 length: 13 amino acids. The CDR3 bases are TGTGCCAGCAGTTACTCAAGTTACAATGAGCAGTTCTTC. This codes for CASSYSSYNEQFF.

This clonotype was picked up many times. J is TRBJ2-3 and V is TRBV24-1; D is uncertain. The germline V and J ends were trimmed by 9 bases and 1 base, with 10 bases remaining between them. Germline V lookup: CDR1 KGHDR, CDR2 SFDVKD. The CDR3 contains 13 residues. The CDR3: CATAARGTDTQYF. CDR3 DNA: TGTGCCACCGCTGCTAGGGGCACAGATACGCAGTATTTT.

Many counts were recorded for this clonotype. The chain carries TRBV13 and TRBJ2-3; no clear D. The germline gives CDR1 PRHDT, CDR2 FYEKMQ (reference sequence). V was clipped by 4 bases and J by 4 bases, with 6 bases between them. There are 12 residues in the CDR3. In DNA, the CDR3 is TGTGCCAGCAGCTCGTCGGCAGATACGCAGTATTTT. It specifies CASSSSADTQYF.

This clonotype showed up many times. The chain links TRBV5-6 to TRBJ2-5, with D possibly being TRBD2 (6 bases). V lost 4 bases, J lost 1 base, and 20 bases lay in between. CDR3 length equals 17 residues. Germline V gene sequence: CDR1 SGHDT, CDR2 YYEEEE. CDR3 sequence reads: CASSQPHRGKIQETQYF. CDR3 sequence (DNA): TGTGCCAGCAGCCAGCCGCACCGGGGGAAGATCCAAGAGACCCAGTACTTC.

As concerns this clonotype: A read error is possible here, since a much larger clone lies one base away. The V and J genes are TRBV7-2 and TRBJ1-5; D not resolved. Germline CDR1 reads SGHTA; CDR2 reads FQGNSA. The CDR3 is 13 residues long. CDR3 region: CAGSLEMGQPQHF. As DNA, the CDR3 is TGTGCCGGCAGCTTAGAGATGGGTCAGCCCCAGCATTTT.

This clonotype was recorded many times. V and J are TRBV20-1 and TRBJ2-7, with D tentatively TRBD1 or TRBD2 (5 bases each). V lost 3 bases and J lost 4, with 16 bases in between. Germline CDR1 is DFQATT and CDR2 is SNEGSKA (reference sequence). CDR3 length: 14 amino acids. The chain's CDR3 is CSASGAKVAYEQYF. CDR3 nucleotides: TGCAGTGCTAGCGGGGCAAAGGTCGCATACGAGCAGTACTTC.

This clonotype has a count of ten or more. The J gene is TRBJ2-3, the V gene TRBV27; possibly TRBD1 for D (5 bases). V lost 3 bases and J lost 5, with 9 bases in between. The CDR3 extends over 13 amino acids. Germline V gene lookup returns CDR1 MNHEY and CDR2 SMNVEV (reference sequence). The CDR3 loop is CASSFREGDTQYF. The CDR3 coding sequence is TGTGCCAGCAGTTTCAGGGAAGGAGATACGCAGTATTTT.

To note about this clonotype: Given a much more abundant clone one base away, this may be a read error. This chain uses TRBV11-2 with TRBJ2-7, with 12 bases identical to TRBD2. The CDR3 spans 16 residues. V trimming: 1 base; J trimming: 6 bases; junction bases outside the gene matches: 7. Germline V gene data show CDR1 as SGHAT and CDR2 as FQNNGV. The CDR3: CASSLVATSGSAEQYF. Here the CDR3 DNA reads TGTGCCAGCAGCTTAGTTGCGACTAGCGGGAGTGCCGAGCAGTACTTC.

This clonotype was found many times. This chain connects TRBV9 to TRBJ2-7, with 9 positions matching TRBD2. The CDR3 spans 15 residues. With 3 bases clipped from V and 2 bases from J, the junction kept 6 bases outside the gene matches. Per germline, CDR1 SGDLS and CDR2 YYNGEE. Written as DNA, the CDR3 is TGTGCCAGCAGCGAGGGGGGCGGGAGGGCCTACGAGCAGTACTTC. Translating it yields CASSEGGGRAYEQYF.

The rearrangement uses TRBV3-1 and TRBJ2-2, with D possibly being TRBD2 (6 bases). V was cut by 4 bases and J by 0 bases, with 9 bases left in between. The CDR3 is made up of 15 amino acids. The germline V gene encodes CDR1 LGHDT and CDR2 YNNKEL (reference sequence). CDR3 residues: CASSRVAANTGELFF. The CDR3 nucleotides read TGTGCCAGCAGCCGAGTAGCGGCGAACACCGGGGAGCTGTTTTTT.

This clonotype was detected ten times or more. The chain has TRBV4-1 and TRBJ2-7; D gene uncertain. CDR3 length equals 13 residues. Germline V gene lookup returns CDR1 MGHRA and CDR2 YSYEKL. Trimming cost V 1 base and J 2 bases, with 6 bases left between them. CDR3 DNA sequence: TGCGCCAGCAGCCAAGGCAGTACCTACGAGCAGTACTTC. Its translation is CASSQGSTYEQYF.

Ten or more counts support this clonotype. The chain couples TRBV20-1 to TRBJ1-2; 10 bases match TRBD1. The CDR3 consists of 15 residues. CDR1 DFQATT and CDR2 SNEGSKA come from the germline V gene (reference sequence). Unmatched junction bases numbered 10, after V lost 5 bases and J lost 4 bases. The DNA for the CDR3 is TGCAGTGCTTTCCTTGGGACAGGGGCGAGCTATGGCTACACCTTC. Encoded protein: CSAFLGTGASYGYTF.

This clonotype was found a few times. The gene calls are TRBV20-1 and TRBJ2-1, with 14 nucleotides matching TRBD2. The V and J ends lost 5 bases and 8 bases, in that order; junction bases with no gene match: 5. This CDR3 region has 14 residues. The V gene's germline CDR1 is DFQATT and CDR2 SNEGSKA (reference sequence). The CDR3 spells CSAGTSGSYDEQFF. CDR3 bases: TGCAGTGCTGGGACTAGCGGGAGTTACGATGAGCAGTTCTTC.

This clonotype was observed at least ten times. The CDR3 DNA reads as TGCAGTGCTAGTGAGACAGTAAACTCCTACGAGCAGTACTTC. Its protein product is CSASETVNSYEQYF. The genes are TRBV20-1 and TRBJ2-7; weak D call: TRBD1 (5 bases). V was shortened by 3 bases and J by 0 bases, with 12 bases between the two germline ends. Germline-derived CDR1 and CDR2 are DFQATT and SNEGSKA (reference sequence). The CDR3 consists of 14 residues.

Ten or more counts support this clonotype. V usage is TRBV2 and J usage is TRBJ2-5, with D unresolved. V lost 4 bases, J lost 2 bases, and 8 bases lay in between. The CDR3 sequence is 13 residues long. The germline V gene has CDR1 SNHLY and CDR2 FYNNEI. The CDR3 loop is CASSVRHQETQYF. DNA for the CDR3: TGTGCCAGCAGTGTACGGCATCAAGAGACCCAGTACTTC.

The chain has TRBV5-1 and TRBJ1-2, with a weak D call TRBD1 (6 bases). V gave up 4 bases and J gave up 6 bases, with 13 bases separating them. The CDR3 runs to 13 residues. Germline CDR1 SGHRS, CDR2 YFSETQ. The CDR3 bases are TGCGCCAGCAGCCTCTCCGGGGGCGATGGCTACACCTTC. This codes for CASSLSGGDGYTF.

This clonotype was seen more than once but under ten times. CDR3 amino acids: CASPESGTGNTEAFF. Here the CDR3 DNA reads TGTGCCAGCCCGGAATCCGGGACAGGGAACACTGAAGCTTTCTTT. The rearrangement links TRBV6-1 to TRBJ1-1; 8 bases are a match to TRBD1. V was clipped by 8 bases and J by 1 base; unmatched bases: 9. Germline CDR1 is MNHNS and CDR2 is SASEGT. This CDR3 contains 15 residues.

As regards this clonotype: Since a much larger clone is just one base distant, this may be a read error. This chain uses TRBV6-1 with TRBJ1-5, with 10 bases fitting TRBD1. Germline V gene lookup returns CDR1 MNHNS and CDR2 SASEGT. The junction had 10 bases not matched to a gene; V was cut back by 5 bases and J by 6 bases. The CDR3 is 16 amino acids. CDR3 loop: CASSSRTGGISQPQHF. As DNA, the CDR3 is TGTGCCAGCAGTAGTCGGACAGGGGGAATAAGTCAGCCCCAGCATTTT.

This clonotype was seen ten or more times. CDR3: CATSGAGRTGEQFF. The CDR3 DNA is TGTGCCACCAGTGGAGCGGGAAGGACGGGTGAGCAGTTCTTC. V gene TRBV24-1 combines with J gene TRBJ2-1; 7 nucleotides match TRBD2. The CDR3 sequence is 14 residues long. The V segment lost 5 bases and the J segment 9 bases; nucleotides outside the gene matches: 9. In germline, CDR1 is KGHDR, CDR2 SFDVKD.